This T cell receptor (beta chain) is drawn from a study of vaccination and CD4 T cells after COVID-19. Study background: Cultures acting as controls obtained a CEFX pool, an HIV-1 Nef pool, or no peptide.

With respect to this clonotype: The target antigen is unknown.

This sample's treatment: approximately nine-day PBMC culture with coronavirus spike peptide pools or control peptides (ViraFEST assay). Harvesting of the unexposed donor's CD4+ T cells predated the COVID-19 pandemic (2011-2018). The CDR3 contains 12 residues. Germline V gene data show CDR1 as SGHNT and CDR2 as YENEEA. V was trimmed by 5 bases and J by 7 bases, leaving 10 bases between them. Cultured CD4+ T cells had their DNA profiled by the Oncomine TCR Beta short-read assay. TCRdb re-derived calls from the PCR reads in MiXCR, one entry per CDR3 protein. The sample holds thousands of distinct CDR3 sequences, 40% to 50% seen once.

The sample consisted of CD4+ T cells from blood, cultured in vitro. The sequence was collected from a human donor in good health. This chain uses TRBV11-3 with TRBJ2-3, with D maybe TRBD2 (6 bases). The CDR3 region has the DNA TGTGCCAGCAGCGCCGGGGGAAATACGCAGTATTTT. Protein sequence: CASSAGGNTQYF. The variable domain in full, with the rest retrieved from reference TRBV11-3 and TRBJ2-3, is EAGVVQSPRYKIIEKKQPVAFWCNPISGHNTLYWYLQNLGQGPELLIRYENEEAVDDSQLPKDRFSAERLKGVDSTLKIQPAELGDSAVYLCASSAGGNTQYFGPGTRLTVL.